The sequence of this T cell receptor (beta chain) was determined in a study of regulatory T cells in long-lasting Graves disease. Study conclusions and caveats: TRBV28, TRBJ1-2 and TRBJ2-5 were segments that persistent disease favored.

The V end was cut by 1 base, the J end by 0 bases, with 15 bases between. Germline V gene sequence: CDR1 LNHDA, CDR2 SQIVND (reference sequence). The CDR3 is 17 residues long. Assembly of TCR beta libraries relied on iRepertoire HTBI primers together with Arm-PCR of CDR3 regions. TCRdb used MiXCR to reprocess the multiplex PCR reads, holding one entry per CDR3 protein. The table includes about 470,000 distinct CDR3 sequences, just under 15% detected once. This clonotype was counted between two and nine times. The antigen is undetermined. Specified time point: newly diagnosed GD, antithyroid drugs for less than 3 months. There was RNA extracted from PBMCs, and the TCR library was made from it. These data are also associated with another study on T cells in Graves' hyperthyroidism and ophthalmopathy. That work adds: Classification by a 13 V-J model distinguished ophthalmopathy from stable hyperthyroidism.

This rearrangement joins TRBV19 to TRBJ1-1, with unresolved D. The sample consisted of peripheral blood mononuclear cells (PBMCs), taken at new diagnosis, from a patient treated with antithyroid drugs. The TCR originated in a woman aged 25 to 45 with Graves disease. The CDR3, as DNA: TGTGCCAGTAGTATAGTGTCGGGGTCAACTTTGAACACTGAAGCTTTCTTT. It specifies CASSIVSGSTLNTEAFF.